This TCR beta chain is from a study of cytomegalovirus exposure and HLA in healthy donors. Background on the study: The same platform as the approximately 670 first-cohort repertoires was used for the 130 or so validation repertoires, a later analysis reported. Study observations and caveats: A few CMV-associated chains proved CMV antigen-specific in vitro.

With regard to this clone: The antigen remains unidentified.

Per germline, CDR1 ENHRY and CDR2 SYGVKD. With 0 bases clipped from V and 0 bases from J, the junction kept 5 bases outside the gene matches. The length of the CDR3 is 16 residues. The approximately 130-subject validation cohort, separate from the approximately 670-subject first cohort, included the donors. TCRdb keeps only in-frame clones here, not all; method: immunoSEQ multiplex PCR. The repertoire has 300,000 to 450,000 clones, roughly 85% of them found once; the top ten carry 0.65% to 0.95%. The TCR sequence derives from a woman younger than 30 in good health and CMV-seronegative. V is TRBV10-3 and J is TRBJ2-7; 7 bases are shared with TRBD2. The specimen sequenced was PBMCs. The CDR3 DNA reads TGTGCCATCAGTGAGTCAGCCGGGGGGAGCTCCTACGAGCAGTACTTC. Its protein is CAISESAGGSSYEQYF.